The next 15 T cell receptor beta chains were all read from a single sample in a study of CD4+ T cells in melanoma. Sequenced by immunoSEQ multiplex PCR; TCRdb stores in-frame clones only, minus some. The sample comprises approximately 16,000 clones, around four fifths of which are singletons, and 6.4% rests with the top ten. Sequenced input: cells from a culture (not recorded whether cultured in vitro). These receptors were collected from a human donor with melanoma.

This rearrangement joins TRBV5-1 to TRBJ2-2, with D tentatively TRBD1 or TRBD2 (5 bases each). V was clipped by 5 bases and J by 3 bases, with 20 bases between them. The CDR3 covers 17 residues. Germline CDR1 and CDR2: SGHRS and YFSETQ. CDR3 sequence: CASRSTQGRTDTGELFF. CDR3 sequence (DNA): TGCGCCAGCAGATCGACCCAGGGACGGACGGACACCGGGGAGCTGTTTTTT.

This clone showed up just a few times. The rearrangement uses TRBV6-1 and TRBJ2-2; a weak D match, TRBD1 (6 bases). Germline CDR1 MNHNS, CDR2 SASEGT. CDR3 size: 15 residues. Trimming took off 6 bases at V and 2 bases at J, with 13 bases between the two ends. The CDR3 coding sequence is TGTGCCAGCAGAGGGGCAGGGGCCAACACCGGGGAGCTGTTTTTT. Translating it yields CASRGAGANTGELFF.

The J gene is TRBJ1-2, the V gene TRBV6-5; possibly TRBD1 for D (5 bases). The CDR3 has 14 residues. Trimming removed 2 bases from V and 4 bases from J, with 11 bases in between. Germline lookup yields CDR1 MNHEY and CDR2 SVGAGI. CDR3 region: CASSYGGQPYGYTF. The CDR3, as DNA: TGTGCCAGCAGTTACGGGGGTCAGCCCTATGGCTACACCTTC.

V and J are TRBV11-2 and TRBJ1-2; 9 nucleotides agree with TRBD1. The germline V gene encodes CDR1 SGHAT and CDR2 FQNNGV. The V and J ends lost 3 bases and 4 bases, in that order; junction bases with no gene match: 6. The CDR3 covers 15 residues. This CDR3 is CASSFTTGGSYGYTF. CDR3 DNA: TGTGCCAGCAGCTTTACTACAGGGGGCAGCTATGGCTACACCTTC.

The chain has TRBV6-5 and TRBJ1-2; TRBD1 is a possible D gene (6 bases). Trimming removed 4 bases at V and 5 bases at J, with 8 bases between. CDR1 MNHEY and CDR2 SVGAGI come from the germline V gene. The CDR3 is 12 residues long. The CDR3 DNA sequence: TGTGCCAGCAGTTCCGGGACATATGGCTACACCTTC. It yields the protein CASSSGTYGYTF.

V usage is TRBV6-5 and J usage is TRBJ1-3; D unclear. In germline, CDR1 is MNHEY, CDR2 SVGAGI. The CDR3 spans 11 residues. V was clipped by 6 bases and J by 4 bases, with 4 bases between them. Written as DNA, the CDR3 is TGTGCCAGCAGCCAGGGAAACACCATATATTTT. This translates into CASSQGNTIYF.

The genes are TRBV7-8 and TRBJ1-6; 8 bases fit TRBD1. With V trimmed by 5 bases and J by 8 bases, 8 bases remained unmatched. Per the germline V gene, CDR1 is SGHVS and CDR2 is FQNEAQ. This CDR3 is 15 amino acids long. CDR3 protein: CASSPRQGPYSPLHF. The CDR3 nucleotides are TGTGCCAGCAGCCCCCGACAGGGGCCGTATTCACCCCTCCACTTT.

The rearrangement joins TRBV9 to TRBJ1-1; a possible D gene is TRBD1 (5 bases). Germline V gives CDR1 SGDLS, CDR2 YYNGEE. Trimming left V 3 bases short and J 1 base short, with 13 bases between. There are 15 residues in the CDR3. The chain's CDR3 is CASSATGAGNTEAFF. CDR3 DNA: TGTGCCAGCAGCGCTACAGGTGCTGGGAACACTGAAGCTTTCTTT.

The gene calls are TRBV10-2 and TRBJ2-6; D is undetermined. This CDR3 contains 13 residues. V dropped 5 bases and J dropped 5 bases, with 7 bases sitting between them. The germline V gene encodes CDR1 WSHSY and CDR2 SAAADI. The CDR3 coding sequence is TGCGCCAGCAGTACCGACAGGGCCAACGTCCTGACTTTC. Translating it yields CASSTDRANVLTF.

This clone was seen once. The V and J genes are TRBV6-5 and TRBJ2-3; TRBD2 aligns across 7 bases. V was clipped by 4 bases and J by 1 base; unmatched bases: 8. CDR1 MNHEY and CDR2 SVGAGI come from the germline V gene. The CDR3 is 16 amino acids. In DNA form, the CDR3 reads TGTGCCAGCAGTTCCCATGAAACTAGCGGCACAGATACGCAGTATTTT. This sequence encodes CASSSHETSGTDTQYF.

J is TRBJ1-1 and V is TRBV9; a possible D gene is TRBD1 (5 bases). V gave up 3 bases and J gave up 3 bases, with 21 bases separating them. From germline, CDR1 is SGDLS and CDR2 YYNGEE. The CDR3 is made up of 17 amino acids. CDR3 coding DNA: TGTGCCAGCAGCGCCCCCCCCCGGGGCTATGGGGACACTGAAGCTTTCTTT. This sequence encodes CASSAPPRGYGDTEAFF.

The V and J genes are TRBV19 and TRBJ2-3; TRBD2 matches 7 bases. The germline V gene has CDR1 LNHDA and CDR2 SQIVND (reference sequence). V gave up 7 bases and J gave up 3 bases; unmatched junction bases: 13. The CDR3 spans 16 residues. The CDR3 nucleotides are TGTGCCAGTACCCCAACCCCCCGGGGACTAACAGATACGCAGTATTTT. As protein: CASTPTPRGLTDTQYF.

The DNA of the CDR3 is TGTGCCAGCAGCTTACAGGGGACAAGCTCCTACAATGAGCAGTTCTTC. As protein: CASSLQGTSSYNEQFF. This chain uses TRBV7-3 with TRBJ2-1, with TRBD1 as a possible D gene (6 bases). The germline V and J ends were trimmed by 2 bases and 0 bases, with 11 bases remaining between them. Germline-derived CDR1 and CDR2 are SGHTA and FQGTGA. CDR3 length equals 16 residues.

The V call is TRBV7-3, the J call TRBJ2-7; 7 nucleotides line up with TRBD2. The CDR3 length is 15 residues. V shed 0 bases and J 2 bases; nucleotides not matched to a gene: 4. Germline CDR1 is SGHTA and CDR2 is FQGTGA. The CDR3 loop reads CASSLTPGGTYEQYF. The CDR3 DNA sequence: TGTGCCAGCAGCTTAACACCGGGGGGAACCTACGAGCAGTACTTC.

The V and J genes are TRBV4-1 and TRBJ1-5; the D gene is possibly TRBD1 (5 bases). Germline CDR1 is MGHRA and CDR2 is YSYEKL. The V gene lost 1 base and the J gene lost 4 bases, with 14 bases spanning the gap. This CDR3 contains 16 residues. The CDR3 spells CASSQVLRQRNQPQHF. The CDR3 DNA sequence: TGCGCCAGCAGCCAAGTACTTCGACAGAGAAATCAGCCCCAGCATTTT.